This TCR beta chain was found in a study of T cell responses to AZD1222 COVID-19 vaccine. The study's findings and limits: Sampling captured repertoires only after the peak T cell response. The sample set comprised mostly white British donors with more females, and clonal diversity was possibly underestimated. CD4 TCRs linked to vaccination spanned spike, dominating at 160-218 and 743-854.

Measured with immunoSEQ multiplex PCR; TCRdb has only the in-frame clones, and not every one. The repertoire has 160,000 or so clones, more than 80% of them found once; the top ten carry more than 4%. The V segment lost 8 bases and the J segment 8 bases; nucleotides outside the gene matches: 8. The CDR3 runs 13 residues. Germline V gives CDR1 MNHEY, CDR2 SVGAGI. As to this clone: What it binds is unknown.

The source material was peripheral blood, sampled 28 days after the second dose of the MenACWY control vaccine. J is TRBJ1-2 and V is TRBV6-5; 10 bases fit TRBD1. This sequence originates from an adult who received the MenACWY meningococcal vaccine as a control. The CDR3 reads CASAMGTGDGYTF. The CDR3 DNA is TGTGCCAGCGCCATGGGGACAGGGGACGGCTACACCTTC.